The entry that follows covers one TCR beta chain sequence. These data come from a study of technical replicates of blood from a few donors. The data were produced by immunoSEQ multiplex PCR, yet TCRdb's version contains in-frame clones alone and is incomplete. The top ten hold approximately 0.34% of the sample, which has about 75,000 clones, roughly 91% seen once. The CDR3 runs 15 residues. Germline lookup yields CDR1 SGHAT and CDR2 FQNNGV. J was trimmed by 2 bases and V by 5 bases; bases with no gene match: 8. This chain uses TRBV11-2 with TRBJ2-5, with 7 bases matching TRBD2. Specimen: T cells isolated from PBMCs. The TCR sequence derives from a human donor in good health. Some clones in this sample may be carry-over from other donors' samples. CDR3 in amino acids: CASSQTGGLQETQYF. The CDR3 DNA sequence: TGTGCCAGCAGCCAAACCGGGGGACTACAAGAGACCCAGTACTTC.